The 10 T cell receptor beta chains below all came from one sample that was sequenced in a study of T cell clonality in common variable immunodeficiency. Broader study findings: In common variable immunodeficiency, TCR beta chains reportedly carried fewer deletions and N-nucleotide insertions.

Which antigens these TCRs recognize remains unknown. Method: immunoSEQ multiplex PCR; TCRdb's copy keeps in-frame clones and lacks some. This sample carries 35,000 or so clones, none of them present only once. The sequencing input was peripheral blood mononuclear cells. These receptors originate from a human donor with common variable immunodeficiency.

A word on this clone: The CDR3 is cut off 3 residues early in the read; its end comes from the germline J gene. The rearrangement links TRBV30 to TRBJ1-1; possible D gene TRBD1, 6 bases. V was cut by 0 bases and J by 1 base, with 12 bases left in between. Germline V lookup: CDR1 GTSNPN, CDR2 SVGIG (reference sequence). The CDR3 has 15 amino acids. The CDR3: CAWSVWGHQNTEAFF. The CDR3 bases that were read are TGTGCCTGGAGTGTGTGGGGACATCAGAACACTGAA.

Ten or more counts support this clone. With the read ending 3 residues before the CDR3 end, the germline J gene is used to fill in that end. The rearrangement joins TRBV30 to TRBJ2-1; no clear D gene. Trimming left V 0 bases short and J 4 bases short, with 4 bases between. Germline V gene sequence: CDR1 GTSNPN, CDR2 SVGIG (reference sequence). The CDR3 length is 12 residues. Partial CDR3 DNA: TGTGCCTGGAGTGTAGGGTACAATGAG. As protein: CAWSVGYNE. In full, the CDR3 reads CAWSVGYNEQFF.

This clone came up a few times. The read gets to within 3 residues of the CDR3 end, and the germline J gene fills in the rest. The V call is TRBV18, the J call TRBJ1-5; D is uncertain. Trimming stripped 3 bases from V and 7 bases from J, with 13 bases between. The CDR3 runs to 14 residues. Germline CDR1 and CDR2: KGHSH and LQKENI. CDR3 amino acids: CASSPASGGQPQHF. The DNA read from the CDR3 is TGTGCCAGCTCACCGGCTTCCGGCGGACAGCCC.

On this clone: From the germline J gene comes the end of the CDR3, since the read stops 3 residues before it. The rearrangement links TRBV19 to TRBJ1-1; 9 bases map to TRBD1. The CDR3 runs 13 residues. CDR1 LNHDA and CDR2 SQIVND come from the germline V gene (reference sequence). The J segment lost 4 bases and the V segment lost 7 bases, leaving 4 bases of the junction unmatched. CDR3 region: CASTLTGGTEAFF. Incomplete CDR3 DNA: TGTGCCAGTACCCTGACAGGGGGCACTGAA.

Comments on this clone: The read ends 3 residues shy of where the CDR3 ends; the end is completed using the germline J gene. The J gene is TRBJ1-2, the V gene TRBV30; 8 bases align to TRBD1. The CDR3 runs to 15 residues. Per the germline V gene, CDR1 is GTSNPN and CDR2 is SVGIG (reference sequence). The DNA read from the CDR3 is TGTGCCTCCCCCTCGACAGGGGCCCACTGGAGGGGC. Its protein product is CASPSTGAHWRG. The CDR3 as a whole reads CASPSTGAHWRGYTF.

This clone was recorded many times. With the read ending 3 residues before the CDR3 end, the germline J gene is used to fill in that end. The chain uses TRBV5-6 and TRBJ1-6, with unresolved D. Germline V lookup: CDR1 SGHDT, CDR2 YYEEEE. V gave up 7 bases and J gave up 2 bases, with 13 bases separating them. This CDR3 spans 15 amino acids. The CDR3 bases that were read are TGTGCCAGCTTTACGCGGGCCACCTATAATTCACCC. Translating it yields CASFTRATYNSP. The entire CDR3 sequence reads CASFTRATYNSPLHF.

On this clone: Sequencing ends 3 residues short of the CDR3 end; the germline J gene provides the rest. This chain uses TRBV2 with TRBJ1-2; unclear D gene. Per germline, CDR1 SNHLY and CDR2 FYNNEI. The CDR3 extends over 13 amino acids. V lost 4 bases to trimming and J lost 4 bases, with 10 bases between them. CDR3 in amino acids: CASSVAGSYGYTF. The CDR3 bases that were read are TGTGCCAGCAGTGTCGCAGGATCCTATGGC.

Only a few counts were recorded for this clone. Read coverage stops 3 residues before the CDR3 terminus; the germline J gene supplies the remainder. The chain joins TRBV18 to TRBJ2-7, with a possible D match to TRBD1 (6 bases). Germline-derived CDR1 and CDR2 are KGHSH and LQKENI. The CDR3 has 15 amino acids. V dropped 2 bases and J dropped 5 bases, with 16 bases sitting between them. Partial CDR3 DNA: TGTGCCAGCTCACCAGCCCCACAGGGTGGGGACGAG. Translation: CASSPAPQGGDE. The full-length CDR3 reads as CASSPAPQGGDEQYF. Combining the CDR3 with reference TRBV18 and TRBJ2-7 gives the whole variable domain NAGVMQNPRHLVRRRGQEARLRCSPMKGHSHVYWYRQLPEEGLKFMVYLQKENIIDESGMPKERFSAEFPKEGPSILRIQQVVRGDSAAYFCASSPAPQGGDEQYFGPGTRLTVT.

This clone turned up a few times. The read terminates 3 residues before the CDR3 end, so the remaining end is supplied by the germline J gene. This sequence joins TRBV11-1 and TRBJ2-2; TRBD1 agrees at 8 bases. The CDR3 extends over 15 amino acids. Germline V gives CDR1 SGHAT, CDR2 FQDESV (reference sequence). With V trimmed by 5 bases and J by 7 bases, 9 bases remained unmatched. Here the CDR3 reads CASSPQGARDGELFF. The covered CDR3 bases are TGTGCCAGCAGCCCCCAGGGGGCGCGAGACGGGGAG.

This clone was observed at least ten times. From the germline J gene comes the end of the CDR3, since the read stops 3 residues before it. This chain joins TRBV2 and TRBJ2-7; TRBD2 is a possible D gene (5 bases). This CDR3 contains 18 residues. The germline V and J ends were trimmed by 0 bases and 2 bases, with 20 bases remaining between them. Germline lookup yields CDR1 SNHLY and CDR2 FYNNEI. CDR3 bases read: TGTGCCAGCAGTGAAGCGCTTGGGCTAGCAATATCCCCCTACGAG. Protein product: CASSEALGLAISPYE. The CDR3 reads in full as CASSEALGLAISPYEQYF.